This note documents a single TCR beta chain sequence. Its antigen remains unidentified. CDR1 and CDR2 (SGHVS, FNYEAQ) derive from the germline V gene. The CDR3 sequence holds 13 residues, the cysteine and phenylalanine included. No DNA is recorded. This sample was included in a study of monozygotic twins with inflammatory bowel disease (dated by TCRdb to the late 2010s). Describing the broader study: The complete study included around 30 monozygotic twin pairs: 19 IBD-discordant Danish pairs and nine German pairs, of which four were IBD-concordant and five were IBD-discordant. The search for disease-associated traits relied mainly on comparing IBD patients with their genetically identical healthy co-twins within discordant pairs. Each individual had, on average, about 151 000 unique TCRalpha sequences and 181 000 unique TCRbeta sequences available for analysis.

From each donor, an approximately 2.6 ml peripheral blood sample was collected into PAXgene tubes and kept at -80 degrees C. Total RNA was isolated from whole blood with the PAXgene blood miRNA kit on an automated QIAcube, without T cell sorting. Peripheral blood from monozygotic twin pairs, either concordant or discordant for inflammatory bowel disease, underwent deep TCRalpha and TCRbeta repertoire profiling that used unique molecular barcoding. Smoking habits were recorded for all twin pairs, and each individual was classified as a current, former or never smoker. Libraries were made using 5' RACE. Each TCR library was prepared from around 3.5 ug of total RNA. For each sample, cDNA synthesis with SMARTScribe reverse transcriptase was split into eight separate reactions. During cDNA synthesis, unique molecular identifiers containing a 6-nucleotide sample barcode were introduced by template switching. TCRalpha and TCRbeta cDNA was amplified by two nested PCRs of around 15 and 9 cycles, with bead purification after each PCR. Before amplification, the cDNA was both treated with uracil DNA-glycosylase and purified with the QIAquick PCR purification kit. The second PCR added Illumina TruSeq-compatible adapters along with sample-specific barcodes. TapeStation and Qubit were used to check library quality and concentration, and 5 to 6 ng of each library went into the pool. The pooled libraries were sequenced with 2 x 100 bp reads and custom sequencing primers on an Illumina HiSeq2500 single-index Rapid Run. Per the original workflow: UMI-based consensus assembly with MiGEC version 1.2.6 was used to correct PCR and sequencing errors. MiXCR version 2.1.1 handled V(D)J alignment, clonotype assembly and CDR3 extraction. To normalise gene usage, clonotype sharing and MAIT/NKT TCR abundance, the top 1000, 10 000 and 20 000 clonotypes in each sample were analysed. After downsampling to 27 000 UMIs, diversity was calculated as the inverse Simpson index using the vegan R package. Paired Mann-Whitney U tests were applied to discordant twin pairs, with Benjamini-Hochberg correction for multiple testing. After the reads were reprocessed by TCRdb, one entry was made per CDR3 protein sequence, with no DNA. For this entry, the V and J calls and clone size follow TCRdb and not the study's own pipeline. This sample's table carries 300,000 to 400,000 distinct CDR3 sequences. 2% to 2.5% of the sample belongs to the ten largest clones.

Study-wide findings and limitations: Background noise and inter-individual variability may have been introduced into the repertoires by the differing immunosuppressive treatments among patients. IBD patients had lower TCRbeta repertoire diversity, measured by the inverse Simpson index, than their healthy co-twins. Repertoire similarity did not differ between concordant and discordant twins, possibly due to limited statistical power. Distinction between different T cell subtypes could not be achieved in the analysis. No single strong signal or clonotype linked to IBD turned up in the results, so the idea that one exists was not supported. Fewer clonotypes were shared with other individuals by IBD patients than by healthy twins, most markedly in patients showing signs of disease activity.

Sequencing was done on a sample of blood. This sequence originates from a human donor with ulcerative colitis or Crohn's disease, or a healthy co-twin of an affected twin (not recorded which). Recombination joined TRBV7-6 with TRBJ2-3; TCRdb gives TRBD1 as the D gene, but with no DNA this cannot be confirmed. The CDR3 reads CASSYTRGDTQYF. Where the CDR3 stops, the reference TRBV7-6 and TRBJ2-3 genes take over; the full variable domain is GAGVSQSPRYKVTKRGQDVALRCDPISGHVSLYWYRQALGQGPEFLTYFNYEAQQDKSGLPNDRFSAERPEGSISTLTIQRTEQRDSAMYRCASSYTRGDTQYFGPGTRLTVL.